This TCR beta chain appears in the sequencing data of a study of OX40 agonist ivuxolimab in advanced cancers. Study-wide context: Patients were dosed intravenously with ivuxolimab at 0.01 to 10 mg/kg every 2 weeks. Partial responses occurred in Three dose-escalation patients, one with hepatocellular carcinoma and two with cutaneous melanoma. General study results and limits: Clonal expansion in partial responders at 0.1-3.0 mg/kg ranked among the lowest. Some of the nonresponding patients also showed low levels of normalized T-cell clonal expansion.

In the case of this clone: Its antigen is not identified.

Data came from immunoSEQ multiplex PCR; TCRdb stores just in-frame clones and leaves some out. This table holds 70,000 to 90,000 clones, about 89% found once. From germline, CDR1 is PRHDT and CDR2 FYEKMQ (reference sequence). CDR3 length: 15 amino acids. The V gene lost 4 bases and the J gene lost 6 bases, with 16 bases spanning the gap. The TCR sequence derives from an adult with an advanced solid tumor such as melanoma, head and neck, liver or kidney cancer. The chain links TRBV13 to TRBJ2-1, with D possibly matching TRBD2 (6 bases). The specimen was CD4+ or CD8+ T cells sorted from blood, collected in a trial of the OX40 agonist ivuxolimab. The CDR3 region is CASSSGGPVRNEQFF. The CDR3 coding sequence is TGTGCCAGCAGCTCCGGAGGGCCAGTACGCAATGAGCAGTTCTTC.